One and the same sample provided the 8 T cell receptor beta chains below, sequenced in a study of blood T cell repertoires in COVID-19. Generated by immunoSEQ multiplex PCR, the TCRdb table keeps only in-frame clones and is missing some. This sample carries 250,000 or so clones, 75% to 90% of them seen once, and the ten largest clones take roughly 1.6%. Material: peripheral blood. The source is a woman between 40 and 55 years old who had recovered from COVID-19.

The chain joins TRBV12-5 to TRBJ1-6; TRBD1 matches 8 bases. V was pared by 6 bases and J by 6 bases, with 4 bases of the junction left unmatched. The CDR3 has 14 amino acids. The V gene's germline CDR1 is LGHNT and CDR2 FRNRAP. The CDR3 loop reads CASGPQGGNSPLHF. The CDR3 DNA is TGTGCTAGTGGCCCACAGGGGGGTAATTCACCCCTCCACTTT.

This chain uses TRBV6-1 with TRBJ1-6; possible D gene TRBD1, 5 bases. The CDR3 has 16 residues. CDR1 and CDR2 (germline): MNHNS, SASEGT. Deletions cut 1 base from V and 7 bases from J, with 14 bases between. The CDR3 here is CASSEDPNRGNSPLHF. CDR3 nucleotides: TGTGCCAGCAGTGAAGACCCAAATAGGGGAAATTCACCCCTCCACTTT.

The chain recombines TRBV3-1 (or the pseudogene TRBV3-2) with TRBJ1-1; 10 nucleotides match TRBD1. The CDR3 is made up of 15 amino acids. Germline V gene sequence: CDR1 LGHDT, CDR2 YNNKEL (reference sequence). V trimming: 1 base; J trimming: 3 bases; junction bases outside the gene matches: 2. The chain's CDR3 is CASSQGTGGYTEAFF. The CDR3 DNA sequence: TGTGCCAGCAGCCAAGGGACAGGGGGGTACACTGAAGCTTTCTTT.

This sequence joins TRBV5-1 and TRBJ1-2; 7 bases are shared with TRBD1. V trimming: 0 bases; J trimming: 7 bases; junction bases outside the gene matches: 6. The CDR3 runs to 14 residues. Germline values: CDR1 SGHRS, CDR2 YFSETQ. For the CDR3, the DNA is TGCGCCAGCAGCTTGGGCCAGGGGGGCCTTGGCTACACCTTC. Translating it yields CASSLGQGGLGYTF.

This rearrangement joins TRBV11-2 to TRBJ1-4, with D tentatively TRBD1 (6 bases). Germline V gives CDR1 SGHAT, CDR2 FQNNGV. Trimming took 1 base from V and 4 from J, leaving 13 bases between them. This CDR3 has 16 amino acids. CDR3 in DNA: TGTGCCAGCAGCTTAGTTGTAGACAGGCATAATGAAAAACTGTTTTTT. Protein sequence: CASSLVVDRHNEKLFF.

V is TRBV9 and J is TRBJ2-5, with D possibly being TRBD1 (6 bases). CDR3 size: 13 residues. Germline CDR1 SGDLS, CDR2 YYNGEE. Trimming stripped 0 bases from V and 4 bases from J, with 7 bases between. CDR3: CASSVAGAETQYF. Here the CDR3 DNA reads TGTGCCAGCAGCGTAGCAGGGGCAGAGACCCAGTACTTC.

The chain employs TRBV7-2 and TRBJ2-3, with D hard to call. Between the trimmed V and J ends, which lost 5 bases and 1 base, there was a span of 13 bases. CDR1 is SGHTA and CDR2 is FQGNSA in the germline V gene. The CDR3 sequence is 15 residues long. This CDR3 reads CASSLGRVRTDTQYF. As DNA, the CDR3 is TGTGCCAGCAGCCTCGGCCGGGTTCGCACAGATACGCAGTATTTT.

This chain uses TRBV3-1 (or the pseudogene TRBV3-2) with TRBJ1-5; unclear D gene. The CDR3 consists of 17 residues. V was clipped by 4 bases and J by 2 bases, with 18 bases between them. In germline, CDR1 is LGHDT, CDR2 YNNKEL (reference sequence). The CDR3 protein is CASSPPGEQRGNQPQHF. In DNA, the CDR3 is TGTGCCAGCAGCCCTCCGGGAGAGCAACGGGGCAATCAGCCCCAGCATTTT.